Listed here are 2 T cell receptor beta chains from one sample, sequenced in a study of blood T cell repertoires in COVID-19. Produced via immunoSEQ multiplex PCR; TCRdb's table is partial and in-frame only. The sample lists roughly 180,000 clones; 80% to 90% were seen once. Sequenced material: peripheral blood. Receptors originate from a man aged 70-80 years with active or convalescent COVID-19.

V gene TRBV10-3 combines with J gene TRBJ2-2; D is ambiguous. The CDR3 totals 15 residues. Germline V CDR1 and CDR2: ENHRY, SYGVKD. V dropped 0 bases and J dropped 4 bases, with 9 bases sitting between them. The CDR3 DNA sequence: TGTGCCATCAGTGAGTCCCCTCACTCCACCGGGGAGCTGTTTTTT. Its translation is CAISESPHSTGELFF.

This CDR3 is CASSSGTAHYEQYF. CDR3 coding DNA: TGTGCCAGCAGCTCCGGGACAGCTCACTACGAGCAGTACTTC. The chain carries TRBV5-8 and TRBJ2-7, with 7 bases identical to TRBD1. The length of the CDR3 is 14 residues. V lost 3 bases, J lost 3 bases, and 6 bases stayed unmatched. Germline CDR1 and CDR2: SGHTS and YDEGEE.